The source of this T cell receptor beta chain is a study of type 1 and type 2 diabetes patients. Turning to the study itself: Samples came from type 1 diabetic, type 2 diabetic or nondiabetic people, recruited in China. From PBMCs, CD4+ and CD8+ T cells were isolated by magnetic microbeads.

The study's findings and limits: Age and gender were not matched between study groups, possibly biasing interpretation.

The PCR template was genomic DNA. Multiplex PCR with 30 forward and 13 reverse primers amplified the TCR beta CDR3. TCRdb independently ran MiXCR on the multiplex PCR reads; one entry per CDR3 protein. The table lists under 300,000 distinct CDR3 sequences, around 47% of them singletons. No donor had another autoimmune disease or recent infection within four weeks. Germline V CDR1 and CDR2: DFQATT, SNEGSKA (reference sequence). The CDR3 loop spans 16 amino acids. Trimming left V 1 base short and J 0 bases short, with 16 bases between. This clonotype was observed a few times. Antigen specificity is unknown.

This rearrangement joins TRBV20-1 to TRBJ2-7, with D possibly TRBD1 on 7 matching bases. This clonotype was sampled from a man between 18 and 35 years old with type 2 diabetes. Sequencing used peripheral blood mononuclear cells (PBMCs). CDR3 coding DNA: TGCAGTGCTAGAGGGGGGGACAGAAGTACCTCCTACGAGCAGTACTTC. This translates into CSARGGDRSTSYEQYF.